What follows are 14 T cell receptor beta chains derived from one specimen sequenced in a study of shared clonotypes between healthy human individuals. The data were produced by immunoSEQ multiplex PCR, yet TCRdb's version contains in-frame clones alone and is incomplete. The sample consists of about 580,000 clones, about 98% of them appearing once. Naive CD8 cells, CD45RO-negative and positively selected for CCR7, excluded terminally differentiated effector memory CD45RA+ cells. Material: naive CD8+ T cells sorted from blood. The receptors derive from a young man in good health.

CDR3 in DNA: TGTGCCAGCGTTTACGGGTTTGCCGGGGAGCTGTTTTTT. Protein sequence: CASVYGFAGELFF. This chain connects TRBV2 to TRBJ2-2, with D uncertain. Germline CDR1 reads SNHLY; CDR2 reads FYNNEI. This CDR3 has 13 amino acids. V dropped 8 bases and J dropped 6 bases, with 13 bases sitting between them.

The chain recombines TRBV6-5 with TRBJ2-1, with 9 positions matching TRBD1. The germline V gene encodes CDR1 MNHEY and CDR2 SVGAGI. The CDR3 extends over 14 amino acids. With 6 bases clipped from V and 8 bases from J, the junction kept 8 bases outside the gene matches. The CDR3 bases are TGTGCCAGCAGCCACCTGCGACAGGGGGATGAGCAGTTCTTC. Its protein is CASSHLRQGDEQFF.

The chain uses TRBV7-9 and TRBJ2-5; perhaps TRBD2 as D (6 bases). The CDR3 extends over 14 amino acids. Trimming cost V 1 base and J 5 bases, with 11 bases left between them. Germline V gene data show CDR1 as SEHNR and CDR2 as FQNEAQ (reference sequence). CDR3: CASSLGREWETQYF. The CDR3 coding sequence is TGTGCCAGCAGCTTAGGACGGGAGTGGGAGACCCAGTACTTC.

This clone was seen just once. The V and J genes are TRBV25-1 and TRBJ1-5, with D uncertain. Germline V CDR1 and CDR2: MGHDK, SYGVNS. The CDR3 is 14 residues long. The germline V and J ends were trimmed by 3 bases and 3 bases, with 9 bases remaining between them. Here the CDR3 reads CASSDLGANQPQHF. The CDR3 nucleotides are TGTGCCAGCAGTGATTTGGGTGCCAATCAGCCCCAGCATTTT.

The V and J genes are TRBV14 and TRBJ1-2; the D is unclear. Germline values: CDR1 SGHDN, CDR2 FVKESK. The CDR3 loop spans 14 amino acids. The germline V and J ends were trimmed by 0 bases and 0 bases, with 5 bases remaining between them. The chain's CDR3 is CASSQDAANYGYTF. CDR3 in DNA: TGTGCCAGCAGCCAAGATGCCGCTAACTATGGCTACACCTTC.

The chain has TRBV9 and TRBJ1-5; the D is unclear. The germline V gene encodes CDR1 SGDLS and CDR2 YYNGEE. Between the trimmed V and J ends, which lost 4 bases and 2 bases, there was a span of 13 bases. The CDR3 is 15 residues long. CDR3: CASSPEGLGNQPQHF. CDR3 in DNA: TGTGCCAGCAGCCCGGAAGGGTTAGGCAATCAGCCCCAGCATTTT.

This chain connects TRBV18 to TRBJ2-7; 7 nucleotides line up with TRBD2. J was trimmed by 2 bases and V by 8 bases; bases with no gene match: 12. This CDR3 is 15 amino acids long. Germline V gene data show CDR1 as KGHSH and CDR2 as LQKENI. CDR3 nucleotides: TGTGCCAGCACCCCGGGGCGGGAGAACCCCTACGAGCAGTACTTC. Protein product: CASTPGRENPYEQYF.

V and J are TRBV11-2 and TRBJ2-5, with a tentative D call TRBD2 (5 bases). This CDR3 has 14 residues. V lost 4 bases and J 3 bases, leaving 12 bases between the germline ends. CDR1 and CDR2 from the germline V gene are SGHAT and FQNNGV. The CDR3: CASSSDYVEETQYF. The CDR3 bases are TGTGCCAGCAGCTCAGACTACGTCGAAGAGACCCAGTACTTC.

This clone showed up just once. The J gene is TRBJ2-7, the V gene TRBV7-2; D is ambiguous. Trimming cost V 1 base and J 3 bases, with 13 bases left between them. The CDR3 has 15 amino acids. The germline gives CDR1 SGHTA, CDR2 FQGNSA. CDR3 sequence reads: CASSLGDGGFYEQYF. CDR3 nucleotide sequence: TGTGCCAGCAGCTTAGGAGACGGCGGATTCTACGAGCAGTACTTC.

The CDR3 loop reads CASSPEFGTSGLNNEQFF. CDR3 in DNA: TGTGCCAGCAGTCCGGAGTTTGGGACTAGCGGCTTAAACAATGAGCAGTTCTTC. The chain links TRBV7-9 to TRBJ2-1, with 11 nucleotides matching TRBD2. CDR3 length: 18 residues. The V gene's germline CDR1 is SEHNR and CDR2 FQNEAQ (reference sequence). Losses at the gene ends were 6 bases for V and 5 bases for J; bases not matched to a gene: 15.

The chain has TRBV7-9 and TRBJ2-7, with 7 bases aligning to TRBD2. This CDR3 comprises 15 residues. The J segment lost 10 bases and the V segment lost 1 base, leaving 13 bases of the junction unmatched. Germline values: CDR1 SEHNR, CDR2 FQNEAQ (reference sequence). CDR3 sequence: CASSLDSGLKIDQYF. CDR3 in DNA: TGTGCCAGCAGCTTAGACTCGGGACTAAAGATAGACCAGTACTTC.

This chain uses TRBV4-1 with TRBJ2-2; D unresolved. CDR3 length: 15 residues. CDR1 and CDR2 from the germline V gene are MGHRA and YSYEKL. Deletions cut 0 bases from V and 4 bases from J, with 9 bases between. The CDR3 sequence: CASSQETGFTGELFF. As DNA, the CDR3 is TGCGCCAGCAGCCAAGAGACGGGCTTCACCGGGGAGCTGTTTTTT.

The V gene is TRBV10-1, the J gene TRBJ2-1, with D maybe TRBD2 (5 bases). Germline CDR1 is WNHNN and CDR2 is SYGVQD (reference sequence). V shed 6 bases and J shed 0 bases, with 12 bases lying between them. The CDR3 has 15 amino acids. DNA for the CDR3: TGCGCCAGCAGAGACTACCCAAGCTCCTACAATGAGCAGTTCTTC. Translated, it gives CASRDYPSSYNEQFF.

The rearrangement uses TRBV7-6 and TRBJ2-7, with D possibly matching TRBD2 (5 bases). V was trimmed by 8 bases and J by 2 bases, leaving 19 bases between them. From germline, CDR1 is SGHVS and CDR2 FNYEAQ. CDR3 length: 15 residues. The CDR3 protein is CASRAEGAETYEQYF. CDR3 sequence (DNA): TGTGCCAGCCGCGCTGAGGGTGCAGAAACCTACGAGCAGTACTTC.